The 3 T cell receptor beta chains given below trace back to one sample, sequenced in a study of blood T cell repertoires in COVID-19. Clones were read by immunoSEQ multiplex PCR, and TCRdb kept only the in-frame ones, dropping some. The sample carries 300,000 to 400,000 clones, around 88% recorded once. Sequencing was carried out using peripheral blood. These receptors all come from a woman aged 60-70 years with COVID-19, enrolled during active disease.

V is TRBV14 and J is TRBJ2-5, with D possibly being TRBD2 (6 bases). This CDR3 spans 15 amino acids. Trimming took off 1 base at V and 5 bases at J, with 14 bases between the two ends. The germline V gene has CDR1 SGHDN and CDR2 FVKESK. CDR3 sequence (DNA): TGTGCCAGCAGCCAAGGTCTCGGACGGGGGGAGACCCAGTACTTC. Translation: CASSQGLGRGETQYF.

This chain uses TRBV5-1 with TRBJ1-6; 11 bases are shared with TRBD1. From germline, CDR1 is SGHRS and CDR2 YFSETQ. V shed 0 bases and J 7 bases; nucleotides not matched to a gene: 0. The CDR3 length is 15 residues. The CDR3 bases are TGCGCCAGCAGCTTGGGGGACAGGGGGAATTCACCCCTCCACTTT. The encoded protein is CASSLGDRGNSPLHF.

The chain links TRBV11-3 to TRBJ2-3, with D perhaps TRBD2 (7 bases). Between the trimmed V and J ends, which lost 6 bases and 0 bases, there was a span of 13 bases. The CDR3 is 15 residues long. Germline CDR1 SGHNT, CDR2 YENEEA. CDR3 DNA sequence: TGTGCCAGCAGGAATGCGGGGGCTAGCACAGATACGCAGTATTTT. Its protein is CASRNAGASTDTQYF.